The 12 T cell receptor beta chains reported below all come from one sample, sequenced in a study of preoperative IRX-2 immunotherapy in early breast cancer (dated by TCRdb to between 2018 and 2021). The sample's treatment or condition label, in plain terms: preoperative locoregional IRX-2 cytokine immunotherapy. Receptor libraries were prepared by the immunoSEQ multiplex PCR assay. TCRdb limited this immuneACCESS table to in-frame rearrangements with V and J called. A share of clones is missing; checked studies link under half to unresolved V genes, and the rest is unexplained. Present in this sample are about 98,000 clones, 86% of which were seen just once. The top ten clones comprise roughly 1.9% of the sample. The sequencing used tumor tissue, collected after IRX-2 immunotherapy. The origin of the receptors is a human donor with breast cancer.

The V call is TRBV7-6, the J call TRBJ1-4; tentative D call: TRBD1 (6 bases). CDR3 length equals 15 residues. From germline, CDR1 is SGHVS and CDR2 FNYEAQ. V was pared by 3 bases and J by 4 bases, with 12 bases between. CDR3 sequence reads: CASSLGGGVNEKLFF. DNA of the CDR3: TGTGCCAGCAGCTTGGGGGGCGGCGTTAATGAAAAACTGTTTTTT. The entire variable domain, with the rest obtained from reference TRBV7-6 and TRBJ1-4, is as follows: GAGVSQSPRYKVTKRGQDVALRCDPISGHVSLYWYRQALGQGPEFLTYFNYEAQQDKSGLPNDRFSAERPEGSISTLTIQRTEQRDSAMYRCASSLGGGVNEKLFFGSGTQLSVL.

The chain couples TRBV6-8 to TRBJ1-1; no clear D gene. This CDR3 contains 16 residues. Germline V gives CDR1 MNHGY, CDR2 SAAAGT. Between the trimmed V and J ends, which lost 0 bases and 0 bases, there was a span of 11 bases. CDR3: CASSYSRRELNTEAFF. CDR3 DNA sequence: TGTGCCAGCAGTTACTCGCGACGGGAATTGAACACTGAAGCTTTCTTT.

The chain uses TRBV18 and TRBJ2-2; 9 nucleotides align to TRBD2. The CDR3 runs to 15 residues. J was trimmed by 3 bases and V by 3 bases; bases with no gene match: 2. Germline values: CDR1 KGHSH, CDR2 LQKENI. In DNA form, the CDR3 reads TGTGCCAGCTCACCGAGCGGGAGGCACACCGGGGAGCTGTTTTTT. Its translation is CASSPSGRHTGELFF.

This clone was detected a few times. The CDR3 DNA reads TGCGCCAGCAGCTTGGTAGCGGGAGGGCCCTACGAGCAGTACTTC. Translation gives CASSLVAGGPYEQYF. This chain connects TRBV5-1 to TRBJ2-7, with 11 bases identical to TRBD2. Germline CDR1 reads SGHRS; CDR2 reads YFSETQ. This CDR3 is 15 amino acids long. J was trimmed by 2 bases and V by 0 bases; bases with no gene match: 1.

This chain connects TRBV18 to TRBJ2-3, with TRBD2 as a possible D gene (6 bases). The CDR3 has 16 residues. Germline CDR1 is KGHSH and CDR2 is LQKENI. Trimming stripped 6 bases from V and 0 bases from J, with 16 bases between. The CDR3: CASSAAGGASTDTQYF. The CDR3 DNA follows: TGTGCCAGCTCGGCAGCTGGCGGGGCTAGCACAGATACGCAGTATTTT.

The rearrangement links TRBV6-8 to TRBJ1-4; unclear D gene. The V gene's germline CDR1 is MNHGY and CDR2 SAAAGT. CDR3 length equals 15 residues. Trimming pared 2 bases from V and 0 bases from J, leaving 7 bases between. CDR3 amino acids: CASSYHIATNEKLFF. The CDR3 DNA follows: TGTGCCAGCAGTTACCACATTGCAACTAATGAAAAACTGTTTTTT.

V and J are TRBV28 and TRBJ1-5; TRBD1 aligns across 7 bases. There are 13 residues in the CDR3. V dropped 6 bases and J dropped 5; count of bases not matched to a gene: 4. Germline lookup yields CDR1 MDHEN and CDR2 SYDVKM. CDR3 sequence (DNA): TGTGCCAGCAGGGGGGACAGCTATCAGCCCCAGCATTTT. Translated, it gives CASRGDSYQPQHF. Variable domain in full (rest from reference TRBV28 and TRBJ1-5): DVKVTQSSRYLVKRTGEKVFLECVQDMDHENMFWYRQDPGLGLRLIYFSYDVKMKEKGDIPEGYSVSREKKERFSLILESASTNQTSMYLCASRGDSYQPQHFGDGTRLSIL.

The V gene is TRBV6-8, the J gene TRBJ2-3, with D maybe TRBD1 (5 bases). There are 13 residues in the CDR3. Trimming took off 6 bases at V and 2 bases at J, with 9 bases between the two ends. Germline V CDR1 and CDR2: MNHGY, SAAAGT. CDR3 sequence reads: CASRAGATDTQYF. In nucleotides, the CDR3 is TGTGCCAGCAGGGCTGGGGCCACAGATACGCAGTATTTT.

The J gene is TRBJ2-1, the V gene TRBV7-6; perhaps TRBD2 as D (5 bases). Germline V gene sequence: CDR1 SGHVS, CDR2 FNYEAQ. This CDR3 has 17 amino acids. V was pared by 5 bases and J by 4 bases, with 21 bases between. The CDR3 coding sequence is TGTGCCAGCAGCACCCCCGGATGGCGGACTCAGTACAATGAGCAGTTCTTC. It translates to CASSTPGWRTQYNEQFF.

The V call is TRBV14, the J call TRBJ2-3; TRBD2 agrees at 7 bases. V lost 1 base and J lost 2; bases outside the gene matches: 6. Germline V gene lookup returns CDR1 SGHDN and CDR2 FVKESK. CDR3 size: 16 residues. The CDR3: CASSQARDYLTDTQYF. The CDR3, as DNA: TGTGCCAGCAGCCAAGCCCGGGACTACCTCACAGATACGCAGTATTTT.

V usage is TRBV6-8 and J usage is TRBJ1-1; 10 bases fit TRBD1. The ends lost 7 bases at V and 3 bases at J; junction bases unmatched: 8. In germline, CDR1 is MNHGY, CDR2 SAAAGT. The CDR3 contains 15 residues. CDR3 sequence reads: CASTRQGAGDTEAFF. CDR3 DNA sequence: TGTGCCAGCACAAGACAGGGGGCGGGGGACACTGAAGCTTTCTTT.

The chain employs TRBV19 and TRBJ2-1; 8 nucleotides match TRBD2. The CDR3 runs 14 residues. CDR1 and CDR2 (germline): LNHDA, SQIVND (reference sequence). Trimming cost V 4 bases and J 8 bases; bases outside gene matches: 7. The CDR3 region has the DNA TGTGCCAGTAGTACGCTAGCGGGTAATGATGAGCAGTTCTTC. This gives the protein CASSTLAGNDEQFF.